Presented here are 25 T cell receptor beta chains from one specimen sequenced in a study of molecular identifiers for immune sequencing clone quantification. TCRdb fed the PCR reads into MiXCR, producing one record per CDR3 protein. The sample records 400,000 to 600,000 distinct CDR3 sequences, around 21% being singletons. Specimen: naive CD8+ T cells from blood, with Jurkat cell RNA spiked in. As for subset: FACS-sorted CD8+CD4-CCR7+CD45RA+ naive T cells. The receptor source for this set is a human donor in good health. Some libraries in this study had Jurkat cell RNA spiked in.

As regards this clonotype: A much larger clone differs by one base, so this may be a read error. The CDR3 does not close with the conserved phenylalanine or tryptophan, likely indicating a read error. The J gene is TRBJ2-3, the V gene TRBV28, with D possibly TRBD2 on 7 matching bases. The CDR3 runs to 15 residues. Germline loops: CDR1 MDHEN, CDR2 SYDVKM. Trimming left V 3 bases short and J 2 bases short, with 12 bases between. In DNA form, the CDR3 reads TGTGCCAGCAGTTTGCGGGGGCAATACACAGATACGCAGTATCTT. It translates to CASSLRGQYTDTQYL.

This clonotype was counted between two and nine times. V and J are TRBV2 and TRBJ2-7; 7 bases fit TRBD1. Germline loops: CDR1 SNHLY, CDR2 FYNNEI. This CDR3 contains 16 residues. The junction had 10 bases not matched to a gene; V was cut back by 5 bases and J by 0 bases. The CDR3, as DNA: TGTGCCAGCAGTTTTGACAGGGAAAGGAGCTCCTACGAGCAGTACTTC. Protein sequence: CASSFDRERSSYEQYF.

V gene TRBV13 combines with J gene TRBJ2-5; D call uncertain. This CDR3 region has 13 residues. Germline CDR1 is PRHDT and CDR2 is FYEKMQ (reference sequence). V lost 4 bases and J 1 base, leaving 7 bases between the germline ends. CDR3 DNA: TGTGCCAGCAGCTCCAATGCCCAAGAGACCCAGTACTTC. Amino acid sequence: CASSSNAQETQYF. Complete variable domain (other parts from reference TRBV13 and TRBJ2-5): AAGVIQSPRHLIKEKRETATLKCYPIPRHDTVYWYQQGPGQDPQFLISFYEKMQSDKGSIPDRFSAQQFSDYHSELNMSSLELGDSALYFCASSSNAQETQYFGPGTRLLVL.

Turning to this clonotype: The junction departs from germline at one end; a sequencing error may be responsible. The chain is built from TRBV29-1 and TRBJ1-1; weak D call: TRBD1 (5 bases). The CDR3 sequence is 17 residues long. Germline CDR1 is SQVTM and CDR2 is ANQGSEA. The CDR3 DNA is TGCAGCGTTGATTCCCCGACCAGGAGGGGTGGTACGACTGGAGCTTTCTTT. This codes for CSVDSPTRRGGTTGAFF. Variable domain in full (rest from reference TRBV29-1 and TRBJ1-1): SAVISQKPSRDICQRGTSLTIQCQVDSQVTMMFWYRQQPGQSLTLIATANQGSEATYESGFVIDKFPISRPNLTFSTLTVSNMSPEDSSIYLCSVDSPTRRGGTTGAFFGQGTRLTVV.

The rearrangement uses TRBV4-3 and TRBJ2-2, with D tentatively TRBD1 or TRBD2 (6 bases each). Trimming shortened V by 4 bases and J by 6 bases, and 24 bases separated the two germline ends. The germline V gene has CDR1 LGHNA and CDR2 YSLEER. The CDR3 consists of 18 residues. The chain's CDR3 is CASSPLQSGAPVAGELFF. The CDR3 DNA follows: TGCGCCAGCAGCCCCCTTCAATCGGGGGCCCCAGTCGCCGGGGAGCTGTTTTTT.

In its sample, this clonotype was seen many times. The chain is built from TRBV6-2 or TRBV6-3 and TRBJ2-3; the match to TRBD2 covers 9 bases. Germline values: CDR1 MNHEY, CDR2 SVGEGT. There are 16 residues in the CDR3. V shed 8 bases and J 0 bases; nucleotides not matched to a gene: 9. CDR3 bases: TGTGCCAGCGACCCGGCGGGAGGGCGGAGCACAGATACGCAGTATTTT. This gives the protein CASDPAGGRSTDTQYF.

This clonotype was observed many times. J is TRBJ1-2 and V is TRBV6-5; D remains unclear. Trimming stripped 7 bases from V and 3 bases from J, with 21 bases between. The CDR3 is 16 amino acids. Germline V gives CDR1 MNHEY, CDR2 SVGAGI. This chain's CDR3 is CASTSYPEGGYYGYTF. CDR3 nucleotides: TGTGCCAGCACTAGTTACCCCGAAGGCGGGTACTATGGCTACACCTTC.

DNA of the CDR3: TGTGCCAGCAGCCCTCCGGGACAGAGCTCACCCCTCCACTTT. Amino acid sequence: CASSPPGQSSPLHF. V gene TRBV5-4 combines with J gene TRBJ1-6; 7 positions match TRBD1. Germline V gives CDR1 SGHNT, CDR2 YYREEE (reference sequence). V trimming: 4 bases; J trimming: 10 bases; junction bases outside the gene matches: 8. The CDR3 is 14 residues long.

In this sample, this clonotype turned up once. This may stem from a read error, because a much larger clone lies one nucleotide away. The CDR3 sequence: CASSLCRGATDTQYF. The CDR3 DNA reads as TGTGCCAGCAGCTTATGCAGGGGCGCGACAGATACGCAGTATTTT. The chain employs TRBV5-3 and TRBJ2-3; D perhaps matches TRBD1 (6 bases). TRBV5-3 is given ORF status, its function remaining uncertain. The CDR3 is 15 amino acids.

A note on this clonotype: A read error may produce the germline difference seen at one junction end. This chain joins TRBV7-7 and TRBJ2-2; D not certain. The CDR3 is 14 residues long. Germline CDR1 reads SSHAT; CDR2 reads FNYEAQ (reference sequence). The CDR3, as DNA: TGTGCTAGCAGCTTAGGGAATGAGATCGGGGAGCTGTTTTTT. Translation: CASSLGNEIGELFF.

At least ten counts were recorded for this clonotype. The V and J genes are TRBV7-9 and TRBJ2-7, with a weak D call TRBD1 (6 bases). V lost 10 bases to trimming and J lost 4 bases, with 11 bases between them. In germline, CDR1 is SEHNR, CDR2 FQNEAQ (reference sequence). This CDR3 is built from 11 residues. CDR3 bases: TGTGCCATAGGACAGAATTACGAGCAGTACTTC. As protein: CAIGQNYEQYF.

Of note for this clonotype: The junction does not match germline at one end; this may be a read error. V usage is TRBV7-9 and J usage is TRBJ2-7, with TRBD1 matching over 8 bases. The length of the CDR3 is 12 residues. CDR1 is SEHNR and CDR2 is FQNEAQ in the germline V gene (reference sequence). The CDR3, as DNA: TGTGCCAGCAGCCCGGACAGGGACGAGCAGTGCTTC. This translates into CASSPDRDEQCF.

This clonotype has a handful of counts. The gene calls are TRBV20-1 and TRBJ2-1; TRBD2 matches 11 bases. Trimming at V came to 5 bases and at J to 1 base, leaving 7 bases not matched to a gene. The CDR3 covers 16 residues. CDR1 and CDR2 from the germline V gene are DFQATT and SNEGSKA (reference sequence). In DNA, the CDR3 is TGCAGTGCTCGAGGGACTAGCGGAAATTCCTACAATGAGCAGTTCTTC. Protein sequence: CSARGTSGNSYNEQFF.

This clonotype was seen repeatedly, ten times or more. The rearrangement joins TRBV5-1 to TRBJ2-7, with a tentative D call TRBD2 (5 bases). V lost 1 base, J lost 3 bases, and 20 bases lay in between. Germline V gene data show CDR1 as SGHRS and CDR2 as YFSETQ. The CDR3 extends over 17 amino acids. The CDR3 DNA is TGCGCCAGCAGCTTGCCGGCAGCTCAGGCCGGGGACTACGAGCAGTACTTC. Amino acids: CASSLPAAQAGDYEQYF.

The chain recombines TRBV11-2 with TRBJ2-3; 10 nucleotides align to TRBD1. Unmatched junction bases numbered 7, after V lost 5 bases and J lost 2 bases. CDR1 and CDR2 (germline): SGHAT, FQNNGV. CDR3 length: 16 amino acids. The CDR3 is CASSRQGALYTDTQYF. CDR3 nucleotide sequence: TGTGCCAGCAGCCGACAGGGGGCGCTTTACACAGATACGCAGTATTTT.

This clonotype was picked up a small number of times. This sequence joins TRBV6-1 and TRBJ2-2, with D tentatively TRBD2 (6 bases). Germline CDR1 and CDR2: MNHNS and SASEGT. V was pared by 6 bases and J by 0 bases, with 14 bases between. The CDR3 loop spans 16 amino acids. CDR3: CASRPPGATNTGELFF. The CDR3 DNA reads TGTGCCAGCAGGCCCCCGGGAGCAACGAACACCGGGGAGCTGTTTTTT.

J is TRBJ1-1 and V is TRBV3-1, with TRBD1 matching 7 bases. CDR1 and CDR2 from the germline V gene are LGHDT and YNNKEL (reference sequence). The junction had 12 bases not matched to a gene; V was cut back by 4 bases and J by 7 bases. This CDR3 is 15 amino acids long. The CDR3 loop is CASSLPGQPLGEAFF. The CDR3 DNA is TGTGCCAGCAGCCTCCCGGGACAGCCGTTGGGTGAAGCTTTCTTT.

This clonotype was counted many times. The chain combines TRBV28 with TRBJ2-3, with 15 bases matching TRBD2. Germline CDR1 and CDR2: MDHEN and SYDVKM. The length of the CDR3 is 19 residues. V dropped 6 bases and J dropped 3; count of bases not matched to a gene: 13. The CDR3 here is CASRPFGTSGRWGTDTQYF. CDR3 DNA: TGTGCCAGCAGACCGTTCGGGACTAGCGGGAGGTGGGGGACAGATACGCAGTATTTT.

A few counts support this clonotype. The CDR3 loop is CASSPPGGAGRYF. CDR3 coding DNA: TGTGCCAGCAGTCCCCCAGGTGGGGCGGGGCGGTACTTC. The chain has TRBV12-3 or TRBV12-4 and TRBJ2-5; a weak D match, TRBD2 (6 bases). Trimming shortened V by 5 bases and J by 13 bases, and 20 bases separated the two germline ends. The CDR3 length is 13 residues.

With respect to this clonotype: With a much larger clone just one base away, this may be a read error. The CDR3 sequence is CASVLRDEAFF. The CDR3 bases are TGTGCCAGCGTCTTAAGGGATGAAGCTTTCTTT. The V gene is TRBV6-2 or TRBV6-3, the J gene TRBJ1-1; no definite D call. The CDR3 length is 11 residues. Germline V gives CDR1 MNHEY, CDR2 SVGEGT. V shed 8 bases and J shed 7 bases, with 11 bases lying between them.

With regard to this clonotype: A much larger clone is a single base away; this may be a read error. CDR3 bases: TGCAGTGCTAGAGAGATCTTGGTGGGTTATGTTGATCAGCCCCAGCATTTT. Encoded protein: CSAREILVGYVDQPQHF. The chain has TRBV20-1 and TRBJ1-5; D remains ambiguous. V lost 0 bases and J 5 bases, leaving 20 bases between the germline ends. The germline V gene has CDR1 DFQATT and CDR2 SNEGSKA (reference sequence). This CDR3 comprises 17 residues.

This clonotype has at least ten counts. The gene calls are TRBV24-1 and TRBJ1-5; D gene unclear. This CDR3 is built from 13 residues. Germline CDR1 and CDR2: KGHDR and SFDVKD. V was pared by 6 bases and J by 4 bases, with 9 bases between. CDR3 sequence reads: CATSRRENQPQHF. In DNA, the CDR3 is TGTGCCACCAGTAGAAGAGAGAATCAGCCCCAGCATTTT.

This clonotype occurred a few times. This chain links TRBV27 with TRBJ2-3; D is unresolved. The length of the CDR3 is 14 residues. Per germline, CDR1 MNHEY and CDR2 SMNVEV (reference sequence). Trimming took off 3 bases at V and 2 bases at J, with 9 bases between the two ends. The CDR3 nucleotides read TGTGCCAGCAGTTTGGTGGGCCTCACAGATACGCAGTATTTT. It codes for CASSLVGLTDTQYF.

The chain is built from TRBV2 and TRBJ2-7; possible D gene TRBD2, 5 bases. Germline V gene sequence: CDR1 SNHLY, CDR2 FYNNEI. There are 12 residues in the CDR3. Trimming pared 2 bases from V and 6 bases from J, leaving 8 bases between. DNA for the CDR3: TGTGCCAGCAGTGAAATTGCGGGCGAGCAGTACTTC. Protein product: CASSEIAGEQYF.

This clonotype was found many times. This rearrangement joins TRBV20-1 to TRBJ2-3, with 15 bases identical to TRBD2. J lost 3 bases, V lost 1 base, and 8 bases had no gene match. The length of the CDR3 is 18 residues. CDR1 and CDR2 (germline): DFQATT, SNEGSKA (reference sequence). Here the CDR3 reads CSARARTSGGALTDTQYF. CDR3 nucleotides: TGCAGTGCTAGAGCCCGGACTAGCGGGGGGGCATTAACAGATACGCAGTATTTT.